This passage covers 16 T cell receptor beta chains from one sample sequenced in a study of blood T cell repertoires in COVID-19. The data were produced by immunoSEQ multiplex PCR, yet TCRdb's version contains in-frame clones alone and is incomplete. The table records around 280,000 clones, about 85% of them present only once. Sequencing input: peripheral blood. The source of these receptors is a woman aged 45-59 years with active or convalescent COVID-19.

This chain joins TRBV5-6 and TRBJ2-1, with D maybe TRBD2 (5 bases). With 2 bases removed from V and 1 base from J, the gap between germline ends came to 10 bases. Germline V gene lookup returns CDR1 SGHDT and CDR2 YYEEEE. This CDR3 is built from 15 residues. Written as DNA, the CDR3 is TGTGCCAGCAGCTTTCCGGGAACTTCCTACAATGAGCAGTTCTTC. Translated: CASSFPGTSYNEQFF.

This chain connects TRBV7-9 to TRBJ1-1; D is perhaps TRBD1 (6 bases). This CDR3 has 14 residues. V shed 5 bases and J shed 1 base, with 11 bases lying between them. CDR1 and CDR2 from the germline V gene are SEHNR and FQNEAQ (reference sequence). CDR3 sequence (DNA): TGTGCCAGCAGCGAAGGACAGCAGAACACTGAAGCTTTCTTT. It is translated as CASSEGQQNTEAFF.

The gene calls are TRBV18 and TRBJ1-2, with 7 nucleotides matching TRBD1. There are 13 residues in the CDR3. The V segment lost 1 base and the J segment 5 bases; nucleotides outside the gene matches: 1. Germline V CDR1 and CDR2: KGHSH, LQKENI. The CDR3 DNA reads TGTGCCAGCTCACCACGCAGGGGGTATGGCTACACCTTC. Translation gives CASSPRRGYGYTF. The full variable domain, in which reference TRBV18 and TRBJ1-2 provide the parts outside the CDR3, is NAGVMQNPRHLVRRRGQEARLRCSPMKGHSHVYWYRQLPEEGLKFMVYLQKENIIDESGMPKERFSAEFPKEGPSILRIQQVVRGDSAAYFCASSPRRGYGYTFGSGTRLTVV.

This chain connects TRBV18 to TRBJ1-5, with 7 bases lining up with TRBD1. Germline loops: CDR1 KGHSH, CDR2 LQKENI. V was clipped by 4 bases and J by 1 base; unmatched bases: 10. The CDR3 has 17 amino acids. The CDR3 sequence is CASSLIDRALSNQPQHF. CDR3 DNA: TGTGCCAGCTCACTAATCGACAGGGCCTTGAGCAATCAGCCCCAGCATTTT.

This chain joins TRBV5-1 and TRBJ1-4; the D gene is possibly TRBD1 (5 bases). V lost 4 bases to trimming and J lost 3 bases, with 13 bases between them. Germline CDR1 reads SGHRS; CDR2 reads YFSETQ. The CDR3 loop spans 15 amino acids. The CDR3: CASSPAPGSNEKLFF. The CDR3 DNA is TGCGCCAGCAGCCCTGCCCCAGGGTCTAATGAAAAACTGTTTTTT. The entire variable domain, with the rest obtained from reference TRBV5-1 and TRBJ1-4, is as follows: KAGVTQTPRYLIKTRGQQVTLSCSPISGHRSVSWYQQTPGQGLQFLFEYFSETQRNKGNFPGRFSGRQFSNSRSEMNVSTLELGDSALYLCASSPAPGSNEKLFFGSGTQLSVL.

Comments on this clone: The sample carries other DNA sequences with the same CDR3. The chain carries TRBV14 and TRBJ1-2; D is uncertain. The CDR3 consists of 13 residues. Germline CDR1 SGHDN, CDR2 FVKESK. Trimming cost V 1 base and J 2 bases, with 5 bases left between them. The DNA for the CDR3 is TGTGCCAGCAGCCAAGGTCAGAACTATGGCTACACCTTC. Its protein product is CASSQGQNYGYTF. The whole variable domain, filled in from reference TRBV14 and TRBJ1-2, reads EAGVTQFPSHSVIEKGQTVTLRCDPISGHDNLYWYRRVMGKEIKFLLHFVKESKQDESGMPNNRFLAERTGGTYSTLKVQPAELEDSGVYFCASSQGQNYGYTFGSGTRLTVV.

The CDR3 nucleotides are TGTGCCAGCAGTGAACAGGGCAGATTCTATGGCTACACCTTC. It translates to CASSEQGRFYGYTF. The chain employs TRBV2 and TRBJ1-2, with a possible D match to TRBD1 (5 bases). CDR3 length: 14 amino acids. The germline V gene encodes CDR1 SNHLY and CDR2 FYNNEI. Trimming took off 2 bases at V and 4 bases at J, with 11 bases between the two ends.

V is TRBV5-8 and J is TRBJ1-1; TRBD1 agrees at 7 bases. From germline, CDR1 is SGHTS and CDR2 YDEGEE. The CDR3 totals 13 residues. V trimming: 4 bases; J trimming: 8 bases; junction bases outside the gene matches: 8. This CDR3 is CASSQRDREEAFF. The DNA for the CDR3 is TGTGCCAGCAGCCAGAGGGACAGAGAGGAAGCTTTCTTT.

This sequence joins TRBV30 and TRBJ2-5; no clear D. V was pared by 4 bases and J by 0 bases, with 9 bases between. The CDR3 runs to 13 residues. Germline lookup yields CDR1 GTSNPN and CDR2 SVGIG (reference sequence). The CDR3 here is CAWIGVNQETQYF. The CDR3 DNA reads TGTGCCTGGATCGGAGTTAACCAAGAGACCCAGTACTTC. Looking up the rest from reference TRBV30 and TRBJ2-5 gives the full variable domain: SQTIHQWPATLVQPVGSPLSLECTVEGTSNPNLYWYRQAAGRGLQLLFYSVGIGQISSEVPQNLSASRPQDRQFILSSKKLLLSDSGFYLCAWIGVNQETQYFGPGTRLLVL.

The chain recombines TRBV5-1 with TRBJ1-2, with D possibly being TRBD1 (5 bases). V lost 0 bases to trimming and J lost 4 bases, with 10 bases between them. CDR1 is SGHRS and CDR2 is YFSETQ in the germline V gene. The CDR3 runs 14 residues. The CDR3 region is CASSLERGAYGYTF. CDR3 in DNA: TGCGCCAGCAGCTTGGAAAGGGGCGCCTATGGCTACACCTTC.

The chain uses TRBV9 and TRBJ1-1, with a possible D match to TRBD1 (5 bases). There are 14 residues in the CDR3. V lost 7 bases, J lost 2 bases, and 15 bases lay in between. Germline lookup yields CDR1 SGDLS and CDR2 YYNGEE. DNA for the CDR3: TGTGCCAGCTCCCGGTCGACAGCCAACACTGAAGCTTTCTTT. It yields the protein CASSRSTANTEAFF.

V usage is TRBV28 and J usage is TRBJ2-2, with D hard to call. CDR1 and CDR2 from the germline V gene are MDHEN and SYDVKM. Trimming cost V 6 bases and J 0 bases, with 14 bases left between them. The CDR3 loop spans 16 amino acids. The CDR3 DNA sequence: TGTGCCAGCAGCATGATGAGTTTTACGAACACCGGGGAGCTGTTTTTT. Protein sequence: CASSMMSFTNTGELFF.

This clone has just one count. The chain carries TRBV27 and TRBJ2-7; TRBD2 matches at 8 bases. The trim removed 8 bases at V and 6 bases at J, leaving 12 bases unmatched. CDR3 length: 14 residues. The germline gives CDR1 MNHEY, CDR2 SMNVEV (reference sequence). The CDR3 is CASRPAGVPLEQYF. The DNA for the CDR3 is TGTGCCAGCCGTCCAGCGGGAGTCCCACTCGAGCAGTACTTC.

CDR3 region: CAWRVTGRREGYTF. The CDR3 DNA reads as TGTGCCTGGAGGGTGACAGGGCGGAGGGAAGGCTACACCTTC. The chain has TRBV30 and TRBJ1-2; 7 nucleotides match TRBD1. The V gene end was trimmed by 3 bases and the J gene end by 8 bases; junction bases not matched to a gene: 12. Germline CDR1 reads GTSNPN; CDR2 reads SVGIG (reference sequence). The CDR3 is made up of 14 amino acids.

This chain links TRBV5-4 with TRBJ2-7; 12 positions match TRBD1. Germline trimming cut 2 bases from V and 5 bases from J; bases unmatched to any gene: 5. The CDR3 has 15 amino acids. Germline V gene data show CDR1 as SGHNT and CDR2 as YYREEE (reference sequence). The CDR3 is CASSFPGTGGHEQYF. CDR3 sequence (DNA): TGTGCCAGCAGCTTTCCCGGGACAGGGGGCCACGAGCAGTACTTC.

This clone was picked up a small number of times. This sequence joins TRBV28 and TRBJ2-1; TRBD1 agrees at 7 bases. Germline CDR1 and CDR2: MDHEN and SYDVKM. Trimming cost V 6 bases and J 5 bases; bases outside gene matches: 7. This CDR3 has 14 amino acids. CDR3 protein: CASRYRGRDNEQFF. Written as DNA, the CDR3 is TGTGCCAGCAGATATAGGGGGCGGGACAATGAGCAGTTCTTC.